This T cell receptor beta chain comes out of a study of CD39 and CD103 CD8 tumor-infiltrating T cells (dated by TCRdb to 2016 to 2018). Regarding the complete study: Repertoire comparisons were shown for an HPV-positive HNSCC, an HPV-negative HNSCC, an ovarian cancer and a melanoma patient. Deep sequencing of TCRbeta CDR3 was used to compare the repertoires of CD8 TIL subsets, defined by CD103 and CD39, with those of peripheral memory CD8 T cells. Results and caveats for the whole study, not just this receptor: Clonotypes from DP TILs were seldom detected in blood or uninvolved lymph node, while clonotypes from DN TILs overlapped to a large extent with peripheral memory CD8 repertoires. DP CD8 TILs appeared to be more oligoclonal than DN and SP CD8 TILs and blood memory CD8 T cells, with 56-86% covered by the top 30 clonotypes.

For each subset, between roughly 10,000 and 110,000 sorted cells were used for genomic DNA extraction with the DNeasy Blood and Tissue Kit. TCRbeta V-J or V-D-J regions were sequenced and mapped by the immunoSEQ service, with coverage above 10x per sample. Per the authors' processing: Analysis was limited to productive rearrangements exported from the immunoSEQ Analyzer platform, and clonality was evaluated on the 500 most abundant clones. Repertoire overlap between populations was quantified with the Morisita-Horn similarity index and the Jaccard index. Morisita-Horn similarity between CD8 T-cell subset TCR repertoires was measured in a handful of cancer patients. The clones in this table, taken by TCRdb from immuneACCESS, are in-frame only. Not every clone is retained; where verified, under half of the shortfall comes from an unresolved V gene, and the cause of the rest is unknown. D and trimming come from the DNA, and the V and J calls and clone size come from that table. The sample table shows over 350 clones, and roughly 70% are seen once. The ten largest make up around 29% of the sample.

This clone came up a few times. Its antigen is currently not known. No base-level quality is on record; no much larger clone is a single base apart. The CDR3 holds 17 amino acids from the cysteine to the phenylalanine. Only the CDR3 DNA is retained, 51 bases long and in frame from the first base. Patients were not receiving therapy at sample collection, though earlier treatments ranged from chemotherapy, radiotherapy, surgery and immunotherapy to none. Thawed cells were enriched for T lymphocytes with a negative-selection kit, adding EpCAM beads for tumor-infiltrating lymphocytes. CD8 TIL subsets were FACS-sorted as CD3+CD4-CD8+CD45RA- cells split by CD39 and CD103 expression into DN, SP and DP. Tumor specimens were minced, digested for 1 h with hyaluronidase, collagenase and DNase, filtered, enriched by Ficoll and cryopreserved. Populations were sorted on a FACSAria II to about 99% purity, and the cell pellets were frozen for TCR sequencing without being cultured.

The receptor chain draws on TRBV21-1 and TRBJ1-4; the D call of TRBD1 is as the table states it, not checked on the DNA. TRBV21-1 is shown as a pseudogene. Sequences were obtained from CD39- CD103+ CD8+ T cells sorted from the tumor. The label giving this sample's cell subset or site can be read as: CD103+CD39- single-positive CD45RA- CD8 T cells. The clonotype comes from a human donor with head and neck squamous cell carcinoma. The CDR3 reads as follows: CASSKAWGQPTNEKLFF. The DNA is TGTGCCAGCAGCAAAGCTTGGGGGCAACCAACTAATGAAAAACTGTTTTTT.